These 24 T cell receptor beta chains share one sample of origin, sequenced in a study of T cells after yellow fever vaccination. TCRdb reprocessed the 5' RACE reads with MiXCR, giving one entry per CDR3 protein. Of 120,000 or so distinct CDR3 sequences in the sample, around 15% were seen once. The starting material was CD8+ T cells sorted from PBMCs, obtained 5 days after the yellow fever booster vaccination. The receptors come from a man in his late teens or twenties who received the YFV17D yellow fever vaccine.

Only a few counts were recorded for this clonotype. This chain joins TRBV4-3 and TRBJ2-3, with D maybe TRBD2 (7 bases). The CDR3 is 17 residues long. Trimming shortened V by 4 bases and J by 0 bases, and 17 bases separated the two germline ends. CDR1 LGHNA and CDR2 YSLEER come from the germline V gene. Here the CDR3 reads CASSPRDGGASTDTQYF. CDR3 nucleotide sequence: TGCGCCAGCAGCCCCCGGGATGGGGGGGCTAGCACAGATACGCAGTATTTT.

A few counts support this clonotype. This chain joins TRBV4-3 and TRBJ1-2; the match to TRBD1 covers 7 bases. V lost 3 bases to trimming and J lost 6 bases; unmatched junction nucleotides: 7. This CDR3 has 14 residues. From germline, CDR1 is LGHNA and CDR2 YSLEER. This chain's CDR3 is CASSQRQGKDGYTF. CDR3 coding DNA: TGCGCCAGCAGCCAGAGACAGGGTAAAGATGGCTACACCTTC.

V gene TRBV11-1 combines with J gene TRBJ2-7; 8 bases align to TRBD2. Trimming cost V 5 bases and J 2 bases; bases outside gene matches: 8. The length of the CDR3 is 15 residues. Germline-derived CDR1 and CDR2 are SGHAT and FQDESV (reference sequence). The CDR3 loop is CASSPLGGDAYEQYF. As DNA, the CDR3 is TGTGCCAGCAGCCCACTCGGGGGGGACGCCTACGAGCAGTACTTC. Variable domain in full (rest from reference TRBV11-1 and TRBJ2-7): EAEVAQSPRYKITEKSQAVAFWCDPISGHATLYWYRQILGQGPELLVQFQDESVVDDSQLPKDRFSAERLKGVDSTLKIQPAELGDSAMYLCASSPLGGDAYEQYFGPGTRLTVT.

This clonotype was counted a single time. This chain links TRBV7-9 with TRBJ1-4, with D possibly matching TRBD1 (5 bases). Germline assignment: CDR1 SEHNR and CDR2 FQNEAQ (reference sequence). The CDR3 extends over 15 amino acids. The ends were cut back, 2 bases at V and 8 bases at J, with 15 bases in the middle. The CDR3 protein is CASSLSTGGREKLFF. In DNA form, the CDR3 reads TGTGCCAGCAGCTTATCGACCGGGGGTAGGGAAAAACTGTTTTTT.

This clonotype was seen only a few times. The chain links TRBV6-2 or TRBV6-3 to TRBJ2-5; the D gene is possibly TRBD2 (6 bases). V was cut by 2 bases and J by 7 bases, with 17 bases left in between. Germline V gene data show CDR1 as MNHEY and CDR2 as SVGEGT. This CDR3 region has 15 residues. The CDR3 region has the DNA TGTGCCAGCAGTTACACACGACTAGGTCGAGGGACCCAGTACTTC. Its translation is CASSYTRLGRGTQYF.

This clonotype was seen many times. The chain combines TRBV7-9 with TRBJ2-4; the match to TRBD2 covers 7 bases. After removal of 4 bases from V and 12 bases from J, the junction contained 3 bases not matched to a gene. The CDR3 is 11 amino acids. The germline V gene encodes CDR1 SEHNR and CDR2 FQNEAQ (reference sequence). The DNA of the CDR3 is TGTGCCAGCAGCTGGCGGGAGACTCAGTACTTC. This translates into CASSWRETQYF.

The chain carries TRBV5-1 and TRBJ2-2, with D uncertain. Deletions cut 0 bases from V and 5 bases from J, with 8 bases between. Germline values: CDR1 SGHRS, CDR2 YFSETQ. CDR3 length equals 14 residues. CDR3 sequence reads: CASSLDSSTGELFF. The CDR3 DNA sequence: TGCGCCAGCAGCTTGGACAGTTCAACCGGGGAGCTGTTTTTT.

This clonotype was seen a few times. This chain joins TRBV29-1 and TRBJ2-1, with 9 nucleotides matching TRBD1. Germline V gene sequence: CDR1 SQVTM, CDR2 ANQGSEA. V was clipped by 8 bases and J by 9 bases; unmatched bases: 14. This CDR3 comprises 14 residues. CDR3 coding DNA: TGCAGCTACGCCAAAAACAGGGGGCAGGGTGAGCAGTTCTTC. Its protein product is CSYAKNRGQGEQFF.

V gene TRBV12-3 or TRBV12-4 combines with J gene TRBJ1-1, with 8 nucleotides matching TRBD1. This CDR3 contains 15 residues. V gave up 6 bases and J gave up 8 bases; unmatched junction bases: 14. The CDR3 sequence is CASSLGQERWREAFF. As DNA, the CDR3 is TGTGCCAGCAGCCTGGGACAGGAACGCTGGAGGGAAGCTTTCTTT.

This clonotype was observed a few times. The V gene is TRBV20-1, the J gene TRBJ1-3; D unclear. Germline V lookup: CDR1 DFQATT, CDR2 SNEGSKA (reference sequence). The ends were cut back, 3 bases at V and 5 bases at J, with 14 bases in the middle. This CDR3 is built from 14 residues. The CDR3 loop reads CSARISEGRNTIYF. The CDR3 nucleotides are TGCAGTGCTAGGATATCAGAAGGCAGAAACACCATATATTTT.

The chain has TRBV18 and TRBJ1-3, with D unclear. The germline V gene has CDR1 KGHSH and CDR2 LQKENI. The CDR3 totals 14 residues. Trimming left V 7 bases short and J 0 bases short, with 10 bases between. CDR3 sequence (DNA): TGTGCCAGCTTTAGTTCAGTCTCTGGAAACACCATATATTTT. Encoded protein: CASFSSVSGNTIYF.

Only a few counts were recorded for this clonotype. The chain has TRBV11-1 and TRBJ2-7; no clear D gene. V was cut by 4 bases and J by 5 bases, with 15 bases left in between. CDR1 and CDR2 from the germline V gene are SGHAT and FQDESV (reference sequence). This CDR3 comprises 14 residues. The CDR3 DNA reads TGTGCCAGCAGCTCACCCCTAGGAACAGACGAGCAGTACTTC. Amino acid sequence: CASSSPLGTDEQYF. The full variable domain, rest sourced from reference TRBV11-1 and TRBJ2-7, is EAEVAQSPRYKITEKSQAVAFWCDPISGHATLYWYRQILGQGPELLVQFQDESVVDDSQLPKDRFSAERLKGVDSTLKIQPAELGDSAMYLCASSSPLGTDEQYFGPGTRLTVT.

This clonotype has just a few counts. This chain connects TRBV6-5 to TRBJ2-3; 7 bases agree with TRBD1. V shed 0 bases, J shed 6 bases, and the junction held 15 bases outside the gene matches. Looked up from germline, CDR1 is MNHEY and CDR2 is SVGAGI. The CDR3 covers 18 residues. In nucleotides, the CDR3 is TGTGCCAGCAGTTACTCGAGGTCCGTGGGCCCCAGGGGGGATACGCAGTATTTT. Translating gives CASSYSRSVGPRGDTQYF.

Here the CDR3 DNA reads TGTGCCAGCAGTTTAACGCTCGGACAGGGATATGGCTACACCTTC. Its translation: CASSLTLGQGYGYTF. The V call is TRBV12-3 or TRBV12-4, the J call TRBJ1-2; 8 bases are a match to TRBD1. After removal of 2 bases from V and 5 bases from J, the junction contained 7 bases not matched to a gene. The CDR3 extends over 15 amino acids.

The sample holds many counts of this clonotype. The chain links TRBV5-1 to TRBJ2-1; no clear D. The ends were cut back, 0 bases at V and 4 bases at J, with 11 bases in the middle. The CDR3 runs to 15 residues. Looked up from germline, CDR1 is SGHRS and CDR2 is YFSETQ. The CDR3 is CASSLGVYSYNEQFF. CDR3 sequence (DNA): TGCGCCAGCAGCTTGGGAGTATACTCATACAATGAGCAGTTCTTC.

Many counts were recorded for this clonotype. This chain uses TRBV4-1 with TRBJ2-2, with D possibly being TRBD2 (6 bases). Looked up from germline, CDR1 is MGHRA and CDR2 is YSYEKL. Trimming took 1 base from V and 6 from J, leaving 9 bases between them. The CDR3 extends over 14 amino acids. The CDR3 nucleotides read TGCGCCAGCAGCCAAGTGGGACTCCCCGGGGAGCTGTTTTTT. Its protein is CASSQVGLPGELFF.

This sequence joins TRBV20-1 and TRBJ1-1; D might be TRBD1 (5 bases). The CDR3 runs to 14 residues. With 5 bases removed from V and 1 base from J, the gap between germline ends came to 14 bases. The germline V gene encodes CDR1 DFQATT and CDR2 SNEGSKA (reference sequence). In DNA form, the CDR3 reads TGCAGTGCTGATCGCCTAACAGGGAACACTGAAGCTTTCTTT. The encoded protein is CSADRLTGNTEAFF.

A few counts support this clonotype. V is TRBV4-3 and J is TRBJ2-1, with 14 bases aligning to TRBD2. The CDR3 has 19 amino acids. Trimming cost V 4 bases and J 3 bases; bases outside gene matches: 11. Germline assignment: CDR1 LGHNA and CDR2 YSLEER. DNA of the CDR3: TGCGCCAGCAGCCTCCACACCCCGGGACTAGCGGGGGACTACAATGAGCAGTTCTTC. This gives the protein CASSLHTPGLAGDYNEQFF.

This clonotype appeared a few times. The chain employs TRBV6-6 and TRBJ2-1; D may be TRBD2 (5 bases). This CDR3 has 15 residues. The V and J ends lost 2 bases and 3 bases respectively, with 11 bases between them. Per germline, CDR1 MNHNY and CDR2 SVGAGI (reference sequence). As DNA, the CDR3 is TGTGCCAGCAGTTACCGAGCGGCAAGCTACAATGAGCAGTTCTTC. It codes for CASSYRAASYNEQFF.

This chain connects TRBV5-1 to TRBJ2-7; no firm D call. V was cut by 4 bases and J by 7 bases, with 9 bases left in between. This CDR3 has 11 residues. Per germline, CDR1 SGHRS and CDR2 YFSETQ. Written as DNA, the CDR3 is TGCGCCAGCAGCCAGATGAATGAGCAGTACGTC. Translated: CASSQMNEQYV.

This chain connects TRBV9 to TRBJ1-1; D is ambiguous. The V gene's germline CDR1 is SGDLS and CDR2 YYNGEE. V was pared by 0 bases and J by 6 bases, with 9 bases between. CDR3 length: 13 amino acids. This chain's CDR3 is CASSVATTPEAFF. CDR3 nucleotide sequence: TGTGCCAGCAGCGTAGCTACGACTCCTGAAGCTTTCTTT. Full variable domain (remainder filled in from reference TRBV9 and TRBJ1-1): DSGVTQTPKHLITATGQRVTLRCSPRSGDLSVYWYQQSLDQGLQFLIQYYNGEERAKGNILERFSAQQFPDLHSELNLSSLELGDSALYFCASSVATTPEAFFGQGTRLTVV.

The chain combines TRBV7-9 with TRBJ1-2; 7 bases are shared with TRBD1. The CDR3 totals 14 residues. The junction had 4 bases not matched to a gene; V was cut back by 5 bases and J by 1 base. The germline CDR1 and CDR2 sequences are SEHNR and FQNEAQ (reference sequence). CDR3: CASSLTGDNYGYTF. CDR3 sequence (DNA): TGTGCCAGCAGCCTTACAGGGGATAACTATGGCTACACCTTC.

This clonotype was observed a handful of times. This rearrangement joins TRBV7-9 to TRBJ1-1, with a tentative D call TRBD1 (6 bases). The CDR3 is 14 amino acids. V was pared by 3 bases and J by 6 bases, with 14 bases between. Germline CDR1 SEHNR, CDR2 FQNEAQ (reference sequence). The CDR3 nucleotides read TGTGCCAGCAGCTTGTCTAATCGGGGGCCTGAAGCTTTCTTT. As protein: CASSLSNRGPEAFF. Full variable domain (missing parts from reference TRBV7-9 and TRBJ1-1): DTGVSQNPRHKITKRGQNVTFRCDPISEHNRLYWYRQTLGQGPEFLTYFQNEAQLEKSRLLSDRFSAERPKGSFSTLEIQRTEQGDSAMYLCASSLSNRGPEAFFGQGTRLTVV.

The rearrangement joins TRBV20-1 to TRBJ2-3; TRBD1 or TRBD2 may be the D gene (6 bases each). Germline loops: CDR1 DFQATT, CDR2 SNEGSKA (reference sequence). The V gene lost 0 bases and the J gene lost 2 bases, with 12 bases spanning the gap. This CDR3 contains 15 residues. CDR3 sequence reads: CSARDTWGATDTQYF. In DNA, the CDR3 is TGCAGTGCTAGAGATACGTGGGGGGCCACAGATACGCAGTATTTT.